The rows below give T cell receptor beta chains drawn from one sample of a study of T cells in Graves' hyperthyroidism and ophthalmopathy. TCRdb redid the calling of the multiplex PCR reads with MiXCR, one entry per CDR3 protein. The sample lists 600,000 to 700,000 distinct CDR3 sequences, about 45% occurring once. What was sequenced was peripheral blood or thyroid tissue (not recorded which). These receptors all stem from an adult man with Graves' disease, either hyperthyroidism or ophthalmopathy (not recorded which). The CDR3 runs from the conserved cysteine through the conserved F or W. A D gene is named only where the DNA matches it firmly. Clone sizes are given selectively: once, few, many, or a class where the clone is expanded.

- | TRBJ1-1 | TRBV19 | - | TGTGCCAGTAGTGCTCCCGACAGGAACACTGAAGCTTTCTTT | CASSAPDRNTEAFF
TRBD1 | TRBJ1-6 | TRBV9 | many | TGTGCCAGCAGCGCCCGGGAGGGGGCGGCGAGTTCACCCCTCCACTTT | CASSAREGAASSPLHF
- | TRBJ1-3 | TRBV15 | - | TGTGCCACCAGCAGAGAGCTGAACACTGGAAACACCATATATTTT | CATSRELNTGNTIYF
TRBD2 | TRBJ2-7 | TRBV7-8 | few | TGTGCCAGCAGCAAGACGGGAGGCAGCGACGAGCAGTACTTC | CASSKTGGSDEQYF
- | TRBJ1-1 | TRBV12-3/TRBV12-4 | many | TGCGCCAGCAGCTTGAGCGGATACACTGAAGCTTTCTTT | CASSLSGYTEAFF
- | TRBJ1-5 | TRBV10-3 | few | TGTGCCATCAGTGACGCAGTTAATCAGCCCCAGCATTTT | CAISDAVNQPQHF
- | TRBJ2-3 | TRBV2 | - | TGTGCCAGCAGTTACTCTGGTAGCACAGATACGCAGTATTTT | CASSYSGSTDTQYF
TRBD1 | TRBJ1-6 | TRBV15 | - | TGTGCCACCAGCAGAGGGGACAGGGGTGCTCCACCCCTCCACTTT | CATSRGDRGAPPLHF
TRBD1 | TRBJ1-6 | TRBV6-5 | few | TGTGCCAGCCGCGCTCCCGGGACAGGAAATTCACCCCTCCACTTT | CASRAPGTGNSPLHF
- | TRBJ2-2 | TRBV20-1 | - | TGCAGTGCTAGACGACAGGACACCCGGAGGTTCACCGGGGAGCTGTTTTTT | CSARRQDTRRFTGELFF
- | TRBJ1-3 | TRBV12-3/TRBV12-4 | - | TGTGCCAGCAGTTTCTCCGACTCTGGAAACACCATATATTTT | CASSFSDSGNTIYF
- | TRBJ1-6 | TRBV13 | - | TGTGCCAGCAGTTTATTGGGGAACTCCGGAGGTTCACCCCTCCACTTT | CASSLLGNSGGSPLHF
- | TRBJ1-3 | TRBV20-1 | few | TGCAGTGCTAGGGAGTTACAGGGAAACACCATATATTTT | CSARELQGNTIYF
- | TRBJ1-4 | TRBV7-9 | many | TGTGCCAGCAGGGGGGGGGATGAAAAACTGTTTTTT | CASRGGDEKLFF
- | TRBJ1-2 | TRBV15 | few | TGTGCCACCAGCAGAGGCACAGGGAGTGGTGATCCGGACTATGGCTACACCTTC | CATSRGTGSGDPDYGYTF
- | TRBJ1-2 | TRBV4-2 | - | TGTGCCAGCAGCCAAGGTTCAGGGACTAACTATGGCTACACCTTC | CASSQGSGTNYGYTF
- | TRBJ1-6 | TRBV7-3 | many | TGTGCCAGCAGCTTAGAGGGTTACTCACCCCTCCACTTT | CASSLEGYSPLHF
- | TRBJ1-2 | TRBV25-1 | many | TGTGCCAGCAGGGGCACAAACTATGGCTACACCTTC | CASRGTNYGYTF
TRBD1 | TRBJ1-2 | TRBV20-1 | - | TGCAGTGCTACAGGGACAGGGTTTGGCTACACCTTC | CSATGTGFGYTF
TRBD1 | TRBJ1-2 | TRBV7-2 | many | TGTGCCAGCAGCTTAGAGGAGGCAGGGGGCTATGGCTACACCTTC | CASSLEEAGGYGYTF
- | TRBJ1-1 | TRBV2 | many | TGTGCCACAGAGGGTGAGACTTTGAACACTGAAGCTTTCTTT | CATEGETLNTEAFF
- | TRBJ1-1 | TRBV7-8 | - | TGTGCCAGCTCACCAAAAATGGGGCAGGGGAACACTGAAGCTTTCTTT | CASSPKMGQGNTEAFF
- | TRBJ1-2 | TRBV19 | few | TGTGCCAGTAGTATTACGACAGTGAACTATGGCTACACCTTC | CASSITTVNYGYTF
- | TRBJ2-7 | TRBV7-9 | - | TGTGCCAGCAGCTCAGAGATCATGTACGAGCAGTACTTC | CASSSEIMYEQYF
- | TRBJ1-1 | TRBV15 | - | TGTGCCAGCAGTGGCCGCGAGGGGAGGAAAAACACTGAAGCTTTCTTT | CASSGREGRKNTEAFF
- | TRBJ1-1 | TRBV7-2 | many | TGTGCCAGCAGGGCCGGGACCATGAACACTGAAGCTTTCTTT | CASRAGTMNTEAFF
- | TRBJ1-3 | TRBV11-1 | - | TGCGCCAGCAGCTTGGCTCAGCCGGGGAGCTCTGGAAACACCATATATTTT | CASSLAQPGSSGNTIYF
- | TRBJ1-5 | TRBV12-3/TRBV12-4 | few | TGTGCCAGCACCTACAGGGAGAATCAGCCCCAGCATTTT | CASTYRENQPQHF
- | TRBJ1-2 | TRBV29-1 | - | TGCAGCGTCGCCACGGGATTCTATGGCTACACCTTC | CSVATGFYGYTF
- | TRBJ1-4 | TRBV9 | - | TGTGCCAGCAGCCCCTCTTGGCAGGGAAGAGGAGAAAAACTGTTTTTT | CASSPSWQGRGEKLFF
TRBD1 | TRBJ1-3 | TRBV2 | - | TGTGCCAGCAGTGAAGCCGGGACAGGGTGGCACACCATATATTTT | CASSEAGTGWHTIYF
- | TRBJ1-1 | TRBV10-3 | many | TGTGCCATCAGCCGGACGGGAAACACTGAAGCTTTCTTT | CAISRTGNTEAFF
- | TRBJ2-7 | TRBV5-1 | many | TGCGCCAGCAGCTTGAACAGGGACTACGAGCAGTACTTC | CASSLNRDYEQYF
TRBD1 | TRBJ1-4 | TRBV20-1 | few | TGCAGTGCTAGAGATCGGCCCTTCAGGGGGGGAGATGAAAAACTGTTTTTT | CSARDRPFRGGDEKLFF
- | TRBJ2-5 | TRBV7-2 | - | TGTGCCAGCAGCTTAGTTGGATTAGAGACCCAGTACTTC | CASSLVGLETQYF
- | TRBJ1-2 | TRBV5-1 | - | TGCGCCAGCAGCCCCCCGGGGGCTTTGTACGGCTACACCTTC | CASSPPGALYGYTF
- | TRBJ1-3 | TRBV10-1 | many | TGCGCCAGCCTCGTTGGACTCTCTGGAAACACCATATATTTT | CASLVGLSGNTIYF
TRBD2 | TRBJ2-7 | TRBV20-1 | - | TGCAGTGCTAGTGGCGGGGGGGCGATCTCCTACGAGCAGTACTTC | CSASGGGAISYEQYF
- | TRBJ2-5 | TRBV20-1 | once | TGCAGTGCTAGGGCACAGGGGGGGGAGACCCAGTACTTC | CSARAQGGETQYF
- | TRBJ2-2 | TRBV6-1 | - | TGTGCCAGTAGCCGGACAGTAGTACCCGGGGAGCTGTTTTTT | CASSRTVVPGELFF
TRBD1 | TRBJ2-5 | TRBV7-9 | - | TGTGCCAGCAGCCAAGACAGGGCCGAAGAGACCCAGTACTTC | CASSQDRAEETQYF
- | TRBJ2-5 | TRBV9 | - | TGTGCCAGCAGTGGGGTGATAGGAGAGACCCAGTACTTC | CASSGVIGETQYF
TRBD1 | TRBJ2-5 | TRBV20-1 | few | TGCAGTGCTAGCCCCGGGACAGGGGTTGTAGAGACCCAGTACTTC | CSASPGTGVVETQYF
- | TRBJ1-6 | TRBV28 | - | TGTGCCATCAGAGCTCAGGGAGCGCTCTCACCCATCCACTTT | CAIRAQGALSPIHF
TRBD1 | TRBJ2-7 | TRBV7-9 | few | TGTGCCAGCAGTCACACAGGGGGACGCTCCTACGAGCAGTACTTC | CASSHTGGRSYEQYF
TRBD1 | TRBJ1-2 | TRBV9 | many | TGTGCCAGCACCGACAGGGGTGGAGGCTACACCTTC | CASTDRGGGYTF
- | TRBJ1-4 | TRBV5-1 | few | TGCGCCAGCAGCCCCGCAGGGCGAAATGAAAAACTGTTTTTT | CASSPAGRNEKLFF
TRBD1 | TRBJ2-7 | TRBV10-1 | many | TGCGCCAGCACTAAGACAGGGGACTACGAGCAGTACTTC | CASTKTGDYEQYF
TRBD2 | TRBJ2-5 | TRBV7-9 | - | TGTGCCAGCAGCGAGGGGACTAGCGGGATGTACCAAAAGACCCAGTACTTC | CASSEGTSGMYQKTQYF
- | TRBJ1-1 | TRBV15 | - | TGTGCCACCAGCAGAGATTGGGCGGGCACTGAAGCTTTCTTT | CATSRDWAGTEAFF
TRBD1 | TRBJ1-1 | TRBV29-1 | many | TGCAGCGTTGAGGTGACAGGGCGCTCGGCTTTCTTT | CSVEVTGRSAFF
- | TRBJ2-2 | TRBV7-9 | - | TGTGCCAGCAGCTTGTGGGTCCTAGCCACCGGGGAGCTGTTTTTT | CASSLWVLATGELFF
- | TRBJ1-3 | TRBV2 | few | TGTGCCAGCAGAGACGACGGAAAAGGAAACACCATATATTTT | CASRDDGKGNTIYF